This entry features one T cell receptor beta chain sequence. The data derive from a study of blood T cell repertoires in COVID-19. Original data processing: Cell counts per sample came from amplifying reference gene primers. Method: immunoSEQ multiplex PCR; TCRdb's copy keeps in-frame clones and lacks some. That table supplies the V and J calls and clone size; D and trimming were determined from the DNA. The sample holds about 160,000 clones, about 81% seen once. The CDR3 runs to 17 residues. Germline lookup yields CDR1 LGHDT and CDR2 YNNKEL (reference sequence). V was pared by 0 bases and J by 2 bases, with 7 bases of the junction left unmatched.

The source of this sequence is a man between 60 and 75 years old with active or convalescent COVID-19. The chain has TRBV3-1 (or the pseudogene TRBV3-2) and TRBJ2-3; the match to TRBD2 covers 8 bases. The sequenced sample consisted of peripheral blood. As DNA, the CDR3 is TGTGCCAGCAGCCAAGACGGGGGGGCCTTCTACACAGATACGCAGTATTTT. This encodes CASSQDGGAFYTDTQYF.